This entry is about one T cell receptor (beta chain). This entry comes from a study of shared clonotypes between healthy human individuals. Assay: immunoSEQ multiplex PCR; the TCRdb copy retains only in-frame clones and omits some. The table includes approximately 2,000,000 clones, about 94% detected once. Naive CD8 cells, CD45RO-negative and positively selected for CCR7, excluded terminally differentiated effector memory CD45RA+ cells. Caucasian adults living in Nashville, Tennessee, provided all samples. Trimming removed 0 bases from V and 4 bases from J, with 12 bases in between. This CDR3 has 15 amino acids. The germline V gene has CDR1 MNHEY and CDR2 SVGAGI.

This TCR derives from a man between 18 and 29 years old in good health. Some clones in this sample may be carry-over from other donors' samples. J is TRBJ2-5 and V is TRBV6-5, with a weak D call TRBD2 (6 bases). The sample was naive CD8+ T cells from PBMCs. CDR3 DNA: TGTGCCAGCAGTTACTCGCCGGGAGAAACAGAGACCCAGTACTTC. Its translation: CASSYSPGETETQYF.